Listed below are T cell receptor beta chains from one sample, sequenced in a study of identical twins. TCRdb fed the 5' RACE reads into MiXCR, producing one record per CDR3 protein. The sample has about 220,000 distinct CDR3 sequences, 7.5% seen once. In addition, the sample was reused for a study of yellow fever vaccine responses in identical twins.

Sequenced material: memory (CD45RO+) T cells sorted from blood. All receptors come from a woman between 18 and 30 years old in good health. CDR3s include the opening cysteine and the closing phenylalanine or tryptophan. Each record gives: V gene, J gene, clone size, D gene, CDR3 protein, CDR3 DNA. A D gene is named only where the DNA matches it firmly. Clone sizes are given selectively: once, few, many, or a class where the clone is expanded.

>TRBV28|TRBJ2-2|many|.
CASKGTTGELFF
TGTGCCAGCAAGGGGACCACCGGGGAGCTGTTTTTT
>TRBV6-2/TRBV6-3|TRBJ2-1|few|.
CAIQGGNTYNEQFF
TGTGCCATCCAGGGTGGTAACACCTACAATGAGCAGTTCTTC
>TRBV13|TRBJ1-1|many|TRBD1
CASSFLLPDRANTEAFF
TGTGCCAGCAGCTTTCTCCTTCCTGACAGGGCGAACACTGAAGCTTTCTTT
>TRBV7-9|TRBJ1-1|.|TRBD1
CASSLWGQQNTEAFF
TGTGCCAGCAGCTTATGGGGACAGCAGAACACTGAAGCTTTCTTT
>TRBV20-1|TRBJ2-1|few|TRBD2
CSGSRLAGGEQFF
TGCAGTGGATCTAGACTAGCGGGAGGGGAGCAGTTCTTC
>TRBV29-1|TRBJ1-1|.|TRBD1
CSVLGQGATEAFF
TGCAGCGTGCTCGGACAGGGGGCCACTGAAGCTTTCTTT
>TRBV12-3/TRBV12-4|TRBJ1-2|many|.
CASSSGGPKYGYTF
TGTGCCAGCAGTTCCGGGGGGCCAAAGTATGGCTACACCTTC
>TRBV20-1|TRBJ2-3|.|TRBD1
CSAQPTWERGPDTQYF
TGCAGTGCCCAACCCACCTGGGAGAGGGGGCCAGATACGCAGTATTTT
>TRBV4-2|TRBJ2-1|few|TRBD2
CASSQGAGGPYNEQFF
TGTGCCAGCAGCCAAGGGGCGGGAGGGCCGTACAATGAGCAGTTCTTC
>TRBV7-8|TRBJ2-5|few|.
CASSHPGETQYF
TGTGCCAGCAGCCATCCTGGCGAGACCCAGTACTTC
>TRBV6-4|TRBJ1-6|few|TRBD1
CASSDSTGTGHSPLHF
TGTGCCAGCAGTGACTCGACCGGGACAGGGCATTCACCCCTCCACTTT
>TRBV7-7|TRBJ2-2|few|.
CASSLAPLKGELFF
TGTGCTAGCAGCTTAGCCCCTCTCAAAGGGGAGCTGTTTTTT
>TRBV20-1|TRBJ1-1|many|.
CSARDRWGTEAFF
TGCAGTGCTAGAGACAGGTGGGGCACTGAAGCTTTCTTT
>TRBV12-3/TRBV12-4|TRBJ1-2|few|TRBD1
CASNPGGARLGYTF
TGTGCCAGCAATCCAGGGGGTGCTCGTCTTGGCTACACCTTC
>TRBV6-1|TRBJ1-2|many|.
CASSLPAGGGYTF
TGTGCCAGCAGTCTCCCAGCCGGTGGTGGCTACACCTTC
>TRBV6-5|TRBJ2-7|few|.
CASSYLDRAYEQYF
TGTGCCAGCAGTTACCTAGACCGCGCCTACGAGCAGTACTTC
>TRBV11-2|TRBJ2-1|many|.
CAKVGGWNYNEQFF
TGTGCCAAGGTTGGGGGATGGAACTACAATGAGCAGTTCTTC
>TRBV7-2|TRBJ2-5|many|.
CASSLQGLETQYF
TGTGCCAGCAGCTTACAGGGGCTGGAGACCCAGTACTTC
>TRBV12-3/TRBV12-4|TRBJ2-7|.|TRBD2
CASSFWGGSYEQYF
TGTGCCAGCAGTTTCTGGGGGGGGTCCTACGAGCAGTACTTC
>TRBV20-1|TRBJ2-7|many|TRBD2
CSAPAPLAGHYEQYF
TGCAGTGCCCCTGCGCCACTAGCGGGACACTACGAGCAGTACTTC
>TRBV12-3/TRBV12-4|TRBJ2-7|once|TRBD1
CASRPGGGEQYF
TGTGCCAGCAGGCCAGGGGGCGGCGAGCAGTACTTC
>TRBV30|TRBJ1-6|few|.
CAVNRENSPLHF
TGTGCCGTGAACAGAGAAAATTCACCCCTCCACTTT